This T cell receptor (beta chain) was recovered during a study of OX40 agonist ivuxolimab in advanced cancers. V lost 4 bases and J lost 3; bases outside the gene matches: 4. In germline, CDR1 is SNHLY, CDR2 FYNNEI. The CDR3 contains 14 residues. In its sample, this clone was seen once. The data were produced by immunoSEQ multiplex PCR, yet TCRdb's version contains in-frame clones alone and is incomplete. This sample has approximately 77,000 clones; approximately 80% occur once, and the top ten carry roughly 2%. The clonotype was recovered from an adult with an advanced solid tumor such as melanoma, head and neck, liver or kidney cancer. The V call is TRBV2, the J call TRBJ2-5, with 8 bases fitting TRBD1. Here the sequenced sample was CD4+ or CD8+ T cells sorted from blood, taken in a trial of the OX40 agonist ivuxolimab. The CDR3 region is CASSVDRGEETQYF. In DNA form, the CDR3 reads TGTGCCAGCAGTGTTGACAGGGGAGAAGAGACCCAGTACTTC.